The clone carrying this T cell receptor (beta chain) was seen at least ten times. This CDR3 has 14 residues. Per the germline V gene, CDR1 is MNHEY and CDR2 is SMNVEV (reference sequence). V lost 6 bases, J lost 4 bases, and 15 bases lay in between. RNA transcripts gave rise to amplified TCR beta CDR3 regions. The HTBI primer set served for first-round RT-PCR of the TCR CDR3. TCRdb re-called the multiplex PCR reads through MiXCR, storing one row per CDR3 protein. The table lists about 290,000 distinct CDR3 sequences, roughly 15% of them singletons. This specimen belongs to a study of T cells in Graves' hyperthyroidism and ophthalmopathy.

The chain couples TRBV27 to TRBJ2-5; weak D call: TRBD2 (6 bases). The clonotype was recovered from a woman aged 25 to 45 with Graves' hyperthyroidism that later progressed to Graves' ophthalmopathy. Sequenced material: blood. The CDR3 DNA sequence: TGTGCCAGCAGACTCTCGGGAGAACGAGAGACCCAGTACTTC. Its protein product is CASRLSGERETQYF.